This T cell receptor (beta chain) was retrieved from a study of T cells in Graves' hyperthyroidism and ophthalmopathy. General study results and limits: Researchers found most expanded thyroid clonotypes above 0.001 in blood as well.

As to this clonotype: The antigen is not known. A read error may produce the germline difference seen at one junction end.

CDR1 and CDR2 from the germline V gene are SGHKS and YYEKEE (reference sequence). The CDR3 runs to 12 residues. TCR beta CDR3 regions were amplified from RNA. The HTBI set primed first-round TCR CDR3 RT-PCR. TCRdb recomputed calls from the multiplex PCR reads with MiXCR, one row per CDR3 protein. The data show some 600,000 distinct CDR3 sequences, under 60% seen once. The TCR originated in a woman aged 18-35 years with Graves' hyperthyroidism. The rearrangement links TRBV5-5 to TRBJ2-5, with D possibly TRBD1 on 6 matching bases. The sample consisted of peripheral blood or thyroid tissue (not recorded which). CDR3 amino acids: CASSWGDRNQYF. The CDR3 DNA follows: TGCGCCAGCAGCTGGGGCGACAGGAATCAGTACTTC.